The 20 T cell receptor beta chains given below trace back to one sample, sequenced in a study of early T cells in non-severe SARS-CoV-2 infection. TCRdb re-derived calls from the 5' RACE reads in MiXCR, one entry per CDR3 protein. The sample shows about 80,000 distinct CDR3 sequences, 12% of them seen only once. Sequenced material: whole blood, taken at baseline. The receptors come from an adult who was a healthcare worker with PCR-confirmed SARS-CoV-2 infection or an uninfected control (not recorded which). The donor label of this sample is uncertain.

The gene calls are TRBV20-1 and TRBJ2-5, with TRBD2 identical over 8 bases. Germline CDR1 reads DFQATT; CDR2 reads SNEGSKA (reference sequence). The CDR3 length is 16 residues. The V gene end was trimmed by 3 bases and the J gene end by 4 bases; junction bases not matched to a gene: 13. The CDR3 region is CSASSPFGRAGETQYF. CDR3 bases: TGCAGTGCTAGCTCCCCTTTCGGGAGGGCCGGAGAGACCCAGTACTTC.

The gene calls are TRBV7-9 and TRBJ1-2, with a possible D match to TRBD1 (6 bases). CDR1 SEHNR and CDR2 FQNEAQ come from the germline V gene (reference sequence). With 5 bases removed from V and 3 bases from J, the gap between germline ends came to 10 bases. The CDR3 contains 13 residues. The CDR3 loop is CASSPGQYYGYTF. The CDR3 DNA reads as TGTGCCAGCAGCCCGGGACAATACTATGGCTACACCTTC.

V usage is TRBV7-6 and J usage is TRBJ2-5; 15 bases are a match to TRBD2. V was clipped by 5 bases and J by 4 bases; unmatched bases: 14. The CDR3 totals 19 residues. CDR1 SGHVS and CDR2 FNYEAQ come from the germline V gene. The CDR3 nucleotides read TGTGCCAGCAGCCGACTGCCGGGACTAGCGGGGGGTCGAGTAGAGACCCAGTACTTC. Protein product: CASSRLPGLAGGRVETQYF.

This clonotype was picked up a small number of times. The rearrangement uses TRBV4-1 and TRBJ2-7; TRBD1 agrees at 10 bases. Trimming cost V 3 bases and J 3 bases; bases outside gene matches: 5. Germline assignment: CDR1 MGHRA and CDR2 YSYEKL. The CDR3 has 15 residues. Here the CDR3 reads CASSHPGQGLYEQYF. The CDR3 DNA sequence: TGCGCCAGCAGCCACCCGGGACAGGGGCTCTACGAGCAGTACTTC.

There are a few counts of this clonotype. J is TRBJ1-6 and V is TRBV6-6; a possible D gene is TRBD1 (6 bases). Germline loops: CDR1 MNHNY, CDR2 SVGAGI (reference sequence). The CDR3 extends over 17 amino acids. Trimming cost V 5 bases and J 0 bases, with 14 bases left between them. CDR3 loop: CASSDRWISSYNSPLHF. CDR3 in DNA: TGTGCCAGCAGTGACAGGTGGATAAGCTCCTATAATTCACCCCTCCACTTT.

This clonotype was observed many times. The chain joins TRBV7-9 to TRBJ1-4; D remains unclear. V lost 0 bases and J lost 7, with 9 bases in between. CDR1 is SEHNR and CDR2 is FQNEAQ in the germline V gene (reference sequence). The CDR3 runs 14 residues. The CDR3 spells CASSLAGYSEKLFF. The DNA of the CDR3 is TGTGCCAGCAGCTTAGCGGGTTACAGTGAAAAACTGTTTTTT.

This clonotype showed up just a few times. In nucleotides, the CDR3 is TGTGCCAGCAGCCAAGAGTCAGCCGCAGAGACCCAGTACTTC. Translation gives CASSQESAAETQYF. This chain uses TRBV14 with TRBJ2-5; D uncertain. V was clipped by 0 bases and J by 4 bases, with 9 bases between them. Germline CDR1 is SGHDN and CDR2 is FVKESK. This CDR3 has 14 residues.

The chain combines TRBV27 with TRBJ2-7, with 8 nucleotides matching TRBD1. The germline V gene encodes CDR1 MNHEY and CDR2 SMNVEV (reference sequence). There are 12 residues in the CDR3. V was clipped by 6 bases and J by 7 bases; unmatched bases: 5. This CDR3 is CASSNRGLEQYF. The CDR3 region has the DNA TGTGCCAGCAGCAACAGGGGGTTGGAGCAGTACTTC.

The chain is built from TRBV5-1 and TRBJ2-7; TRBD1 matches at 7 bases. J was trimmed by 5 bases and V by 5 bases; bases with no gene match: 13. CDR3 length: 15 residues. Per the germline V gene, CDR1 is SGHRS and CDR2 is YFSETQ. The chain's CDR3 is CASSFDRVTRDEQYF. In nucleotides, the CDR3 is TGCGCCAGCAGTTTCGACAGGGTCACACGGGACGAGCAGTACTTC.

This sequence joins TRBV9 and TRBJ1-1, with 8 bases matching TRBD1. J was trimmed by 8 bases and V by 3 bases; bases with no gene match: 6. Germline loops: CDR1 SGDLS, CDR2 YYNGEE. The CDR3 loop spans 13 amino acids. CDR3 in amino acids: CASSGYRGGEAFF. CDR3 coding DNA: TGTGCCAGCAGCGGATACAGGGGGGGAGAAGCTTTCTTT.

The chain carries TRBV5-1 and TRBJ1-1, with TRBD1 matching 9 bases. CDR1 and CDR2 (germline): SGHRS, YFSETQ. The V segment lost 4 bases and the J segment 4 bases; nucleotides outside the gene matches: 8. The CDR3 is 15 residues long. As DNA, the CDR3 is TGCGCCAGCAGCCCGACAGGGGGTCGGGGCACTGAAGCTTTCTTT. This sequence encodes CASSPTGGRGTEAFF.

This clonotype was detected many times. The chain has TRBV12-3 or TRBV12-4 and TRBJ2-1, with 8 bases aligning to TRBD2. This CDR3 contains 15 residues. J lost 7 bases, V lost 5 bases, and 10 bases had no gene match. The CDR3 sequence: CASSPTGTSPNEQFF. The CDR3 DNA sequence: TGTGCCAGCAGTCCTACCGGGACTAGTCCAAATGAGCAGTTCTTC.

The chain combines TRBV4-1 with TRBJ2-3; no clear D gene. CDR3 size: 14 residues. The germline V gene has CDR1 MGHRA and CDR2 YSYEKL. V was trimmed by 0 bases and J by 6 bases, leaving 10 bases between them. This CDR3 is CASSQDEGIDTQYF. CDR3 DNA: TGCGCCAGCAGCCAAGATGAAGGCATCGATACGCAGTATTTT.

This clonotype was observed a handful of times. The chain employs TRBV5-6 and TRBJ1-5; D not resolved. Germline CDR1 is SGHDT and CDR2 is YYEEEE. The length of the CDR3 is 12 residues. Between the trimmed V and J ends, which lost 4 bases and 9 bases, there was a span of 11 bases. The CDR3 reads CASSISAGPQHF. As DNA, the CDR3 is TGTGCCAGCAGCATTTCGGCCGGGCCCCAGCATTTT.

This clonotype was observed a handful of times. V usage is TRBV4-3 and J usage is TRBJ2-2; 11 nucleotides agree with TRBD2. Trimming cost V 2 bases and J 7 bases; bases outside gene matches: 3. CDR3 size: 15 residues. Germline values: CDR1 LGHNA, CDR2 YSLEER. The CDR3 here is CASSQRLAGLGELFF. CDR3 DNA: TGCGCCAGCAGCCAACGACTAGCGGGGCTCGGGGAGCTGTTTTTT.

This clonotype was seen repeatedly, ten times or more. This chain uses TRBV3-1 with TRBJ1-6; D is unclear. V was cut by 5 bases and J by 7 bases, with 15 bases left in between. The CDR3 covers 15 residues. Germline assignment: CDR1 LGHDT and CDR2 YNNKEL (reference sequence). CDR3 DNA sequence: TGTGCCAGCAGCGCCGTGGGGATGGGGAATTCACCCCTCCACTTT. This codes for CASSAVGMGNSPLHF.

This clonotype was recorded a few times. J is TRBJ2-7 and V is TRBV13; D perhaps matches TRBD2 (5 bases). V lost 2 bases and J lost 5, with 7 bases in between. CDR1 and CDR2 (germline): PRHDT, FYEKMQ (reference sequence). This CDR3 has 12 amino acids. CDR3 sequence: CASSLRGNEQYF. DNA of the CDR3: TGTGCCAGCAGCTTACGAGGGAACGAGCAGTACTTC.

The chain uses TRBV10-3 and TRBJ2-3; 11 nucleotides line up with TRBD2. This CDR3 is 13 amino acids long. Trimming at V came to 7 bases and at J to 6 bases, leaving 3 bases not matched to a gene. In germline, CDR1 is ENHRY, CDR2 SYGVKD. The CDR3 region has the DNA TGTGCCATCATGGCTAGCGGGAGGGATACGCAGTATTTT. Residues: CAIMASGRDTQYF.

This clonotype has only a few counts. J is TRBJ2-1 and V is TRBV4-2; no firm D call. This CDR3 has 14 amino acids. CDR1 is LGHNA, CDR2 YNFKEQ, per germline. Trimming cost V 1 base and J 3 bases, with 7 bases left between them. CDR3: CASSQGEIYNEQFF. The CDR3, as DNA: TGTGCCAGCAGCCAAGGAGAGATCTACAATGAGCAGTTCTTC.

The CDR3 loop is CASSSTGNEQFF. The CDR3 nucleotides are TGTGCCAGCAGCTCCACTGGCAATGAGCAGTTCTTC. The chain couples TRBV7-3 to TRBJ2-1; D uncertain. From germline, CDR1 is SGHTA and CDR2 FQGTGA. CDR3 size: 12 residues. V lost 4 bases and J 6 bases, leaving 7 bases between the germline ends.